This T cell receptor (beta chain) came from a study of response to subunit inactivated influenza vaccine. Study-wide results and limits: Authors suggested each seasonal flu vaccination may recruit only limited numbers of new T cells.

Germline CDR1 and CDR2: DFQATT and SNEGSKA (reference sequence). Trimming cost V 3 bases and J 4 bases; bases outside gene matches: 7. CDR3 length: 14 residues. This clonotype has just a few counts. Its antigen remains unknown. TCRdb reanalysed the RT-PCR reads using MiXCR and keeps one entry per CDR3 protein. This table holds under 950,000 distinct CDR3 sequences, around 20% found once. This chain connects TRBV20-1 to TRBJ2-5, with 8 positions matching TRBD2. This clonotype was obtained from a man in his fifties who received an inactivated influenza vaccine. Sequences were derived from PBMCs from blood, sampled roughly 5 days after vaccination. This chain's CDR3 is CSARGAGVGETQYF. CDR3 DNA sequence: TGCAGTGCTAGGGGAGCGGGAGTGGGAGAGACCCAGTACTTC.